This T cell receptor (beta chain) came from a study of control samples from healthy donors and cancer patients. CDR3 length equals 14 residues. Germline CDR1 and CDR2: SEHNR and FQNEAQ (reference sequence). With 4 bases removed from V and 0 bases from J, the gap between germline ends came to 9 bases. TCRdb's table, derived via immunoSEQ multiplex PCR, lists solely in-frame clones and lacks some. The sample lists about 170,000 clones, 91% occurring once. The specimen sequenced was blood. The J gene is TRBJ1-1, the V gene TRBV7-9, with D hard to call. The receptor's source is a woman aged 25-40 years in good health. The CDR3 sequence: CASSSGSLNTEAFF. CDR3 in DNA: TGTGCCAGCAGCTCTGGCAGTCTGAACACTGAAGCTTTCTTT.